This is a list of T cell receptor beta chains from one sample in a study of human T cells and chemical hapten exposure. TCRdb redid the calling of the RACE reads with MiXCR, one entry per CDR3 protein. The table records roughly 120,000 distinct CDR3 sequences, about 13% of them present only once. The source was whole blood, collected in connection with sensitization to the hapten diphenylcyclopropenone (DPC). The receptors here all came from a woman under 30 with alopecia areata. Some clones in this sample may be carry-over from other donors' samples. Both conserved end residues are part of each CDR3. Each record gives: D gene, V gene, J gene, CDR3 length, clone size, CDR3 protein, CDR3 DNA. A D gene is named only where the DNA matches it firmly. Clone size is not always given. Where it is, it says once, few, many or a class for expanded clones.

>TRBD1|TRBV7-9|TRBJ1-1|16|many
CASSLGEQGSDPEAFF
TGTGCCAGCAGCTTAGGGGAACAGGGGTCGGACCCCGAAGCTTTCTTT
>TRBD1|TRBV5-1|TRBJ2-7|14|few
CASSDAGGTYEQYF
TGCGCCAGCAGCGATGCAGGGGGCACCTACGAGCAGTACTTC
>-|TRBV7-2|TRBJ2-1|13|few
CASSFGAWDEQFF
TGTGCCAGCAGCTTCGGGGCTTGGGATGAGCAGTTCTTC
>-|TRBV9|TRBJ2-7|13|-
CASSVDGTYEQYF
TGTGCCAGCAGCGTAGACGGGACCTACGAGCAGTACTTC
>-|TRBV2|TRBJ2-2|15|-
CVSRGPGPDTGELFF
TGTGTCAGCAGAGGACCCGGCCCGGACACCGGGGAGCTGTTTTTT
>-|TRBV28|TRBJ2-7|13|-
CASHRGNSYEQYF
TGTGCCAGCCACAGAGGAAACTCCTACGAGCAGTACTTC
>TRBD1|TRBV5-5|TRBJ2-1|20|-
CASPFPPPSSLGQGMNEQFF
TGTGCCAGCCCTTTTCCACCCCCCAGCTCCCTTGGACAGGGTATGAATGAGCAGTTCTTC
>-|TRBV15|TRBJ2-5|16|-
CATSRDPGARGETQYF
TGTGCCACCAGCAGAGACCCCGGAGCCAGGGGAGAGACCCAGTACTTC
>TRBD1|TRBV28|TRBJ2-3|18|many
CASSLPFARTGKTDTQYF
TGTGCCAGCAGTTTACCGTTCGCTAGGACAGGGAAAACAGATACGCAGTATTTT
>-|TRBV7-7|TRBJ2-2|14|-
CASTGQPNTGELFF
TGTGCCAGCACCGGACAGCCTAACACCGGGGAGCTGTTTTTT
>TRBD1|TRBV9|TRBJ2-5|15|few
CASSFSGTDSETQYF
TGTGCCAGCAGCTTCTCCGGGACAGACTCGGAGACCCAGTACTTC
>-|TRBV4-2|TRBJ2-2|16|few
CASSLNAEGVTGELFF
TGTGCCAGCAGCCTCAACGCAGAGGGGGTAACCGGGGAGCTGTTTTTT
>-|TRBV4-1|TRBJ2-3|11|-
CASRVVDTQYF
TGCGCCAGTAGGGTGGTAGATACGCAGTATTTT
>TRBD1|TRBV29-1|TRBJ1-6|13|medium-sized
CSVADRGNSPLHF
TGCAGCGTTGCGGACAGGGGTAATTCACCCCTCCACTTT
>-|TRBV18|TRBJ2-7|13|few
CASSPRVGYEQYF
TGTGCCAGCTCACCGAGAGTGGGGTACGAGCAGTACTTC
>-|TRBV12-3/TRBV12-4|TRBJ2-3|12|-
CASSSQSLREYF
TGTGCCAGCAGCTCGCAATCTCTTAGGGAGTATTTT
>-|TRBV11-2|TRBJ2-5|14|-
CASSLASSAQTQYF
TGTGCCAGCAGCTTAGCCTCAAGCGCCCAGACCCAGTACTTC
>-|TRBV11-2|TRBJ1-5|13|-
CASSYTQGQPQHF
TGTGCCAGCAGCTACACTCAGGGACAGCCCCAGCATTTT
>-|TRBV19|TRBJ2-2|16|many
CASSISHGSNTGELFF
TGTGCCAGTAGTATTTCCCACGGGTCGAACACCGGGGAGCTGTTTTTT
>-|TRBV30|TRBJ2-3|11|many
CAWWGGGPMYF
TGTGCCTGGTGGGGAGGGGGGCCCATGTATTTT
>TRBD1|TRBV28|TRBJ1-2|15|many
CASSSPADRTHGYTF
TGTGCCAGCAGTTCGCCCGCGGACAGGACCCATGGCTACACCTTC
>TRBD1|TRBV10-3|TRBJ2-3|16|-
CAISDTGTGITGTQYF
TGTGCCATCAGTGATACCGGGACAGGGATAACAGGTACGCAGTATTTT
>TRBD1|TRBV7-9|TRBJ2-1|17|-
CASSPPRDRDSYNEQFF
TGTGCCAGCAGCCCCCCGAGAGACAGGGATTCCTACAATGAGCAGTTCTTC
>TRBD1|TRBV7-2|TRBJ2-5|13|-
CASSSQGAETQYF
TGTGCCAGCAGCTCGCAGGGGGCAGAGACCCAGTACTTC
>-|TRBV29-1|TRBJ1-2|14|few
CSVEDLGGNYGYTF
TGCAGCGTTGAAGATCTTGGTGGGAACTATGGCTACACCTTC
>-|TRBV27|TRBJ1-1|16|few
CASNRGTATLNTEAFF
TGTGCCAGCAACCGGGGGACGGCAACGTTGAACACTGAAGCTTTCTTT
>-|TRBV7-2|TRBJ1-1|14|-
CASSLEVLISEAFF
TGTGCCAGCAGCTTAGAAGTGTTGATCTCTGAAGCTTTCTTT
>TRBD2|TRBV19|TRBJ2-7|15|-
CASSLAGGPIGEQYF
TGTGCCAGTAGTCTGGCGGGGGGGCCGATAGGCGAGCAGTACTTC
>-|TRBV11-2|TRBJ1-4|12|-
CASSFSFQKLFF
TGTGCCAGCAGCTTTTCTTTTCAAAAACTGTTTTTT
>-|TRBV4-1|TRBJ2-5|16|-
CASSLQAGQFQETQYF
TGCGCCAGCAGCCTCCAGGCGGGACAGTTCCAAGAGACCCAGTACTTC
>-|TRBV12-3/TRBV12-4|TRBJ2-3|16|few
CASSLALGPSTDTQYF
TGTGCCAGCAGTTTAGCCCTGGGTCCTAGCACAGATACGCAGTATTTT
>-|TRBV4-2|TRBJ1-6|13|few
CASSQLIGSPLHF
TGTGCCAGCAGCCAATTAATTGGGTCACCCCTCCACTTT
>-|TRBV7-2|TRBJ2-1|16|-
CASSLNGGSTGDEQFF
TGTGCCAGCAGCTTAAACGGCGGGTCGACAGGCGATGAGCAGTTCTTC
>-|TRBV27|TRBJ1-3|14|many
CASSLSSAGNTIYF
TGTGCCAGCAGTTTATCGTCAGCTGGAAACACCATATATTTT
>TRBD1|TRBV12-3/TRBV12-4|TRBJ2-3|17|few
CASTPRGQGVGTDTQYF
TGTGCCAGCACCCCCAGGGGACAGGGGGTGGGCACAGATACGCAGTATTTT
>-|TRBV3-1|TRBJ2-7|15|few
CASSRIRDLSYEQYF
TGTGCCAGCAGCCGGATCAGGGATCTGTCATACGAGCAGTACTTC
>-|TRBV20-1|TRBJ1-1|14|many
CSASDPQVHTEAFF
TGCAGTGCTAGTGATCCTCAGGTTCACACTGAAGCTTTCTTT
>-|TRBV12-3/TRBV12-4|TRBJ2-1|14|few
CASNLGGSRNEQFF
TGTGCCAGCAACCTAGGGGGGTCACGGAATGAGCAGTTCTTC
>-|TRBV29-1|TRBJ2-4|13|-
CSAEGGSKNIQYF
TGCAGCGCCGAAGGGGGATCCAAAAACATTCAGTACTTC
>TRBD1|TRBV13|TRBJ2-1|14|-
CASSPTGYHNEQFF
TGTGCCAGCAGCCCGACAGGGTACCACAATGAGCAGTTCTTC
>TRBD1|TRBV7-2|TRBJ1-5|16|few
CASSFWTGGPHRPQHF
TGTGCCAGCAGCTTCTGGACAGGGGGTCCGCATCGACCCCAGCATTTT
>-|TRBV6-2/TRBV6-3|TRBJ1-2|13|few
CASSHTTAFGYTF
TGTGCCAGCAGTCATACGACAGCCTTCGGCTACACCTTC
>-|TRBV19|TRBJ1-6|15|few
CASSTSRTVNSPLHF
TGTGCCAGTAGTACCTCCAGGACCGTCAATTCACCCCTCCACTTT
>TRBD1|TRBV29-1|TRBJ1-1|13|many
CSARDRPNTEAFF
TGCAGCGCCCGGGACAGACCGAACACTGAAGCTTTCTTT
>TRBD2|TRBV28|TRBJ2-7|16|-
CASSAPRLAGEWEQYF
TGTGCCAGCAGTGCCCCTAGACTAGCGGGGGAGTGGGAGCAGTACTTC
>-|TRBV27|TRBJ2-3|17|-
CASSFSQRVIWSDTQYF
TGTGCCAGCAGTTTTTCACAGAGGGTTATCTGGAGTGATACGCAGTATTTT
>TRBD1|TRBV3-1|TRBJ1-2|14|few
CASSQIEGAVGYTF
TGTGCCAGCAGCCAAATTGAGGGGGCGGTCGGCTACACCTTC
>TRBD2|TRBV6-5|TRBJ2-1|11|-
CASSQAGREFF
TGTGCCAGCAGTCAGGCGGGGAGGGAGTTCTTC
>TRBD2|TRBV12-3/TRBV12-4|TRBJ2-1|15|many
CASSWTSGGINEQFF
TGTGCCAGCAGCTGGACTAGCGGGGGTATCAATGAGCAGTTCTTC
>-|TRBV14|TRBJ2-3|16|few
CASSQSSWGLADTQYF
TGTGCCAGCAGCCAATCTTCGTGGGGATTAGCAGATACGCAGTATTTT
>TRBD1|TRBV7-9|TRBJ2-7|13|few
CASSTDRGYEQYF
TGTGCCAGCAGCACAGACAGGGGCTACGAGCAGTACTTC
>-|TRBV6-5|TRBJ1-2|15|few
CASSYSPPTNYGYTF
TGTGCCAGCAGTTACTCCCCACCTACCAACTATGGCTACACCTTC
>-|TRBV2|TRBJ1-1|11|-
CASSGHTEAFF
TGTGCCAGCTCCGGGCACACTGAAGCTTTCTTT
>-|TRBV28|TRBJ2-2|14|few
CASSLIRYTGELFF
TGTGCCAGCAGTTTAATTAGGTACACCGGGGAGCTGTTTTTT
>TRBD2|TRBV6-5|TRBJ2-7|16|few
CASSYLTSGRSYEQYF
TGTGCCAGCAGTTACCTTACTAGCGGACGTTCCTACGAGCAGTACTTC
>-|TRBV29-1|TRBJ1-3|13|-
CSALTGSGNTIYF
TGCAGCGCCCTAACAGGATCTGGAAACACCATATATTTT
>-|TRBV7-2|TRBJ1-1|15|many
CASSLVIQKNTEAFF
TGTGCCAGCAGCTTAGTCATACAGAAGAACACTGAAGCTTTCTTT